A single sample gave rise to the 8 T cell receptor beta chains below, sequenced in a study of shared clonotypes between healthy human individuals. Clones were read by immunoSEQ multiplex PCR, and TCRdb kept only the in-frame ones, dropping some. The sample has 980,000 or so clones, approximately 80% seen once. The sample was memory CD4+ T cells sorted from blood. Subset defined: CD45RA-negative fraction. Every receptor here comes from a man younger than 30 in good health.

The table lists this clone with a few counts. CDR3 bases: TGTGCCAGCAGCTTGGGGGTTCGGGGAGGGGATGAAAAACTGTTTTTT. This translates into CASSLGVRGGDEKLFF. The rearrangement uses TRBV5-4 and TRBJ1-4; D may be TRBD1 (5 bases). CDR1 SGHNT and CDR2 YYREEE come from the germline V gene (reference sequence). The CDR3 covers 16 residues. Trimming took 0 bases from V and 6 from J, leaving 15 bases between them.

With respect to this clone: Other DNA variants within this sample encode the same CDR3. The chain combines TRBV30 with TRBJ1-4, with D maybe TRBD1 (5 bases). The V gene's germline CDR1 is GTSNPN and CDR2 SVGIG (reference sequence). CDR3 length: 13 residues. Trimming removed 5 bases at V and 3 bases at J, with 10 bases between. The CDR3 nucleotides are TGTGCCTGGTCGGGGGGGTCTAATGAAAAACTGTTTTTT. Its protein product is CAWSGGSNEKLFF.

The V call is TRBV28, the J call TRBJ1-2, with D possibly being TRBD1 (5 bases). Looked up from germline, CDR1 is MDHEN and CDR2 is SYDVKM. Trimming removed 4 bases at V and 8 bases at J, with 11 bases between. The CDR3 length is 12 residues. In nucleotides, the CDR3 is TGTGCCAGCAGTTATAGGGGTGAGGGCTACACCTTC. Amino acid sequence: CASSYRGEGYTF.

The chain combines TRBV20-1 with TRBJ2-2, with D unclear. CDR1 and CDR2 from the germline V gene are DFQATT and SNEGSKA (reference sequence). V lost 0 bases, J lost 5 bases, and 1 base lay in between. The CDR3 is made up of 11 amino acids. This CDR3 reads CSARETGELFF. The DNA of the CDR3 is TGCAGTGCTAGAGAGACCGGGGAGCTGTTTTTT.

This clone was counted once. The genes are TRBV11-3 and TRBJ2-5, with 10 positions matching TRBD2. There are 15 residues in the CDR3. Germline assignment: CDR1 SGHNT and CDR2 YENEEA. V was clipped by 4 bases and J by 2 bases; unmatched bases: 4. The CDR3 coding sequence is TGTGCCAGCAGCTCGACTAGCGGGCTTCAAGAGACCCAGTACTTC. Translation gives CASSSTSGLQETQYF. Full variable domain (missing parts from reference TRBV11-3 and TRBJ2-5): EAGVVQSPRYKIIEKKQPVAFWCNPISGHNTLYWYLQNLGQGPELLIRYENEEAVDDSQLPKDRFSAERLKGVDSTLKIQPAELGDSAVYLCASSSTSGLQETQYFGPGTRLLVL.

There are a few counts of this clone. The chain is built from TRBV5-5 and TRBJ2-1, with D possibly being TRBD1 (5 bases). Looked up from germline, CDR1 is SGHKS and CDR2 is YYEKEE (reference sequence). V was trimmed by 0 bases and J by 2 bases, leaving 9 bases between them. CDR3 length: 15 residues. The CDR3 coding sequence is TGTGCCAGCAGCTTGGGGCCAGGGACCTACAATGAGCAGTTCTTC. Its protein is CASSLGPGTYNEQFF. Based on the CDR3 plus reference TRBV5-5 and TRBJ2-1, the full variable domain is DAGVTQSPTHLIKTRGQQVTLRCSPISGHKSVSWYQQVLGQGPQFIFQYYEKEERGRGNFPDRFSARQFPNYSSELNVNALLLGDSALYLCASSLGPGTYNEQFFGPGTRLTVL.

This clone appeared a few times. This sequence joins TRBV27 and TRBJ2-1, with TRBD1 matching 7 bases. V gave up 5 bases and J gave up 7 bases; unmatched junction bases: 5. The germline V gene encodes CDR1 MNHEY and CDR2 SMNVEV (reference sequence). The CDR3 is 13 amino acids. This CDR3 is CASSRDSRNEQFF. The CDR3 DNA is TGTGCCAGCAGTCGGGACAGCCGGAATGAGCAGTTCTTC.

This chain connects TRBV18 to TRBJ1-4, with D possibly being TRBD1 (6 bases). V was pared by 0 bases and J by 7 bases, with 15 bases between. The CDR3 sequence is 16 residues long. Germline-derived CDR1 and CDR2 are KGHSH and LQKENI. The CDR3 DNA follows: TGTGCCAGCTCACCACCGGGGGCAGGGGCGTTTGAAAAACTGTTTTTT. The encoded protein is CASSPPGAGAFEKLFF.